The clone carrying this T cell receptor (beta chain) was observed once. Its antigen remains unidentified. Sorting defined conventional CD4 T cells as CD4+CD127+. Authors' analysis steps: Patients' conventional T cells yielded around 9.9x10^4 distinct TCRbeta sequences; donors' roughly 1.3x10^5. Using immunoSEQ multiplex PCR, the repertoire was profiled, and TCRdb retains in-frame clones only, with some absent. The V and J calls and clone size were taken over from that table, and D and trimming were inferred from the DNA. The sample comprises 20,000 to 30,000 clones, around 97% of which are singletons, and 0.2% to 0.25% rests with the top ten. Germline assignment: CDR1 LGHNA and CDR2 YNFKEQ. There are 15 residues in the CDR3. Trimming cost V 1 base and J 2 bases, with 12 bases left between them. The data were obtained in a study of B cell selection in AIRE deficiency. Points from the study as a whole: Roughly 28% of healthy-shared Treg TCRbeta sequences appeared in patient Tconv cells.

The chain recombines TRBV4-2 with TRBJ2-7; possibly TRBD1 for D (6 bases). This sequence originates from a human donor with AIRE deficiency. The sample consisted of conventional CD4+ T cells sorted from PBMCs. CDR3 protein: CASSQGLDSAYEQYF. The CDR3 coding sequence is TGTGCCAGCAGCCAAGGGTTGGACAGTGCCTACGAGCAGTACTTC.